This T cell receptor beta chain came from a study of blood T cells in healthy people across ages. Regarding this clonotype: What it binds is not known.

This CDR3 region has 13 residues. Germline-derived CDR1 and CDR2 are MDHEN and SYDVKM. Through a sample-barcoded 5' primer and a J-beta primer mix, a second PCR was run for 7 to 11 cycles. TCRdb itself ran the 5' RACE reads through MiXCR, one entry per CDR3 protein. The sample records some 940,000 distinct CDR3 sequences, almost 30% being singletons. Findings and limits, study-wide: CMV status of donors was unknown, possibly confounding expanded clonotype changes.

These data also featured in a second study, about T cells of mothers and their children. That publication notes: Samples were provided by three healthy Caucasian mothers and their six children.

The sequenced material came from blood. The chain couples TRBV28 to TRBJ2-7; TRBD2 matches at 8 bases. The DNA end lines up better with TRBJ2-5; the J call may be wrong. The receptor's source is a woman between 35 and 50 years old in good health. CDR3 amino acids: CASSMTSVRTQYF. CDR3 bases: TGTGCCAGCAGCATGACTAGCGTCAGGACCCAGTACTTC.